This T cell receptor beta chain was documented in a study of blood T cell repertoires in COVID-19. Losses at the gene ends were 7 bases for V and 8 bases for J; bases not matched to a gene: 11. The CDR3 is 13 amino acids. Germline values: CDR1 SQVTM, CDR2 ANQGSEA. Clones were sequenced by immunoSEQ multiplex PCR, and TCRdb holds only the in-frame ones, with some missing. The sample includes approximately 180,000 clones, 87% of them seen just once. The genes are TRBV29-1 and TRBJ2-4; the match to TRBD2 covers 7 bases. The sequence derives from a woman between 45 and 65 years old with acute or convalescent COVID-19. The sample taken for sequencing was peripheral blood. CDR3 bases: TGCAGCGCCCGCCCGGGGGGAGCAGACATTCAGTACTTC. Its protein is CSARPGGADIQYF.